These T cell receptor beta chains were read from a single sample in a study of Tregs in tolerant kidney transplant recipients. TCRdb keeps only in-frame clones here, not all; method: immunoSEQ multiplex PCR. The sample has roughly 20,000 clones, around 85% seen once. Here the sequenced sample was CD8+ T cells from blood (PBMCs), taken 6 months after the transplant. All receptors derive from a human patient who received a combined kidney and bone marrow transplant. Some T cells may possibly be graft donor cells. Each CDR3 is given with its conserved first and last residue. A D gene is named only where the DNA matches it firmly. Size is stated for part of the rows, as once, few or many counts, or as a class when the clone is expanded.

J gene | D gene | V gene | clone size | CDR3 protein | CDR3 DNA
TRBJ2-7 | TRBD1 | TRBV5-6 | medium-sized | CASSDGQGTPYEQYF | TGTGCCAGCAGCGACGGACAGGGGACCCCCTACGAGCAGTACTTC
TRBJ2-3 | NA | TRBV7-9 | NA | CASRQGSSDTQYF | TGTGCCAGCAGACAAGGGAGCTCAGATACGCAGTATTTT
TRBJ1-2 | NA | TRBV5-4 | few | CASSLGVDSRSHGYTF | TGTGCCAGCAGCTTGGGGGTCGACAGCAGGTCGCATGGCTACACCTTC
TRBJ2-7 | TRBD1 | TRBV5-1 | NA | CASSPGTGVYEQYF | TGCGCCAGCAGCCCGGGGACAGGGGTTTACGAGCAGTACTTC
TRBJ2-3 | TRBD2 | TRBV7-2 | NA | CASSPWTSGSTDTQYF | TGTGCCAGCAGCCCCTGGACTAGCGGAAGCACAGATACGCAGTATTTT
TRBJ1-5 | TRBD1 | TRBV19 | NA | CASSMDRVRVYSNQPQHF | TGTGCCAGTAGTATGGACAGGGTACGGGTCTATAGCAATCAGCCCCAGCATTTT
TRBJ2-7 | TRBD2 | TRBV29-1 | NA | CSVGPITSGSKYEQYF | TGCAGCGTTGGCCCCATAACTAGCGGGAGTAAGTACGAGCAGTACTTC
TRBJ2-2 | NA | TRBV7-6 | few | CASSPIGVTGELFF | TGTGCCAGCAGCCCAATAGGGGTTACCGGGGAGCTGTTTTTT
TRBJ2-7 | TRBD1 | TRBV28 | NA | CASSFLKWTGGGHEQYF | TGTGCCAGCAGTTTCCTAAAATGGACAGGGGGGGGCCACGAGCAGTACTTC
TRBJ1-6 | NA | TRBV30 | once | CAWSTTGPSNSPLHF | TGTGCCTGGAGTACGACAGGACCAAGTAATTCACCCCTCCACTTT